This is a list of T cell receptor beta chains from one sample in a study of cytotoxic CD8 clonotypes in ibrutinib-treated CLL. Sequencing was performed with immunoSEQ multiplex PCR; in TCRdb, only in-frame clones are kept and a portion is missing. Here the sample spans 200,000 or so clones, 79% being singletons. The sample here was PBMCs, taken after 12 months of ibrutinib treatment. These receptors originate from a human donor with chronic lymphocytic leukemia. Both conserved end residues are trimmed from each CDR3. Rows give clone size only sometimes, using once, few, many, or a class for an expanded clone.

j_call | v_call | clone_size | cdr3_aa
TRBJ1-2 | TRBV5-1 | once | ASSLTGLGYT
TRBJ2-5 | TRBV27 | - | ASSLSSWGTQY
TRBJ2-5 | TRBV25-1 | many | ASSNEGTSGDIQETQY
TRBJ2-3 | TRBV2 | - | ASSGEAGDTQY
TRBJ2-7 | TRBV27 | - | ASSFSSGHSRYEQY
TRBJ1-2 | TRBV11-2 | - | ASSLADRGYT
TRBJ1-4 | TRBV7-7 | - | ASSLDRYEKLF
TRBJ2-7 | TRBV7-6 | - | ASSLGGRSEQY
TRBJ2-1 | TRBV5-6 | - | ASSLGFGDSYNEQF
TRBJ2-3 | TRBV9 | few | ASSVGAGGQY
TRBJ2-3 | TRBV5-1 | - | ASSLVPGQGPSNTQY
TRBJ2-1 | TRBV30 | - | AWGLAGNEQF
TRBJ2-3 | TRBV25-1 | - | ASSAVTSGTTDTQY
TRBJ2-5 | TRBV28 | - | ASSSSQGAGETQY
TRBJ2-6 | TRBV28 | few | ASTESPGANVLT
TRBJ2-2 | TRBV13 | - | ASRRRGSGVAGELF
TRBJ1-2 | TRBV2 | - | ASSGTTYGYT
TRBJ2-7 | TRBV2 | - | ASSQTAGPYEQY
TRBJ2-6 | TRBV25-1 | once | ASSPHSGANVLT
TRBJ2-1 | TRBV6-1 | few | ASRETGNYNEQF
TRBJ2-1 | TRBV27 | - | ASSKGQPSSYNEQF
TRBJ2-1 | TRBV10-1 | - | ASSDDRSSYNEQF
TRBJ2-2 | TRBV25-1 | few | ASSDPLGGAVTGELF
TRBJ2-3 | TRBV2 | - | ASSFLAPSTDTQY